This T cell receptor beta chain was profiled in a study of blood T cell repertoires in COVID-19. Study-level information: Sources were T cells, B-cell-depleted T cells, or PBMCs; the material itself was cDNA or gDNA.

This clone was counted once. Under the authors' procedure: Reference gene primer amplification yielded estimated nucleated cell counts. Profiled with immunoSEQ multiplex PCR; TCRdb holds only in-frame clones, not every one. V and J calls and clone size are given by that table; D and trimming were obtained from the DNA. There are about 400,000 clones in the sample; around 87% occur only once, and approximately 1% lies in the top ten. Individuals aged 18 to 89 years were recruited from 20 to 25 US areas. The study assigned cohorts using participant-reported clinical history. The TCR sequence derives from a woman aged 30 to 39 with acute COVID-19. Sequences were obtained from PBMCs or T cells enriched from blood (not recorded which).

The CDR3 protein is CSVTANYGYTF. CDR3 nucleotide sequence: TGCAGCGTGACAGCTAACTATGGCTACACCTTC. The chain is built from TRBV29-1 and TRBJ1-2; tentatively, D is TRBD1 (5 bases). The CDR3 is 11 residues long. Germline CDR1 reads SQVTM; CDR2 reads ANQGSEA. The V and J ends lost 6 bases and 0 bases respectively, with 5 bases between them.